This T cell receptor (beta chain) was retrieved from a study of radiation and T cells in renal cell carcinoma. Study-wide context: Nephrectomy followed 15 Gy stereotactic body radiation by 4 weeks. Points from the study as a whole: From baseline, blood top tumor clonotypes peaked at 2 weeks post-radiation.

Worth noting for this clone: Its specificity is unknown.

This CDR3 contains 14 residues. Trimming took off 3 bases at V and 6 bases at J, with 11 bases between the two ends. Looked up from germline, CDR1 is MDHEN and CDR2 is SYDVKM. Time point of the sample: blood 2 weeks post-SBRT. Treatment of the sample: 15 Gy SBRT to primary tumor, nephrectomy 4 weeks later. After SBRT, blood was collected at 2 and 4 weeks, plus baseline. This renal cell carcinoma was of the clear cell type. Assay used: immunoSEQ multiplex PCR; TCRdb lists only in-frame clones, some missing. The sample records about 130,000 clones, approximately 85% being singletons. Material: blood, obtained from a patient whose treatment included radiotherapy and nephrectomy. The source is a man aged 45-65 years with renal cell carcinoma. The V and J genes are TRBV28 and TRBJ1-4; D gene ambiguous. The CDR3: CASSLKVFDEKLFF. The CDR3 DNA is TGTGCCAGCAGTTTGAAGGTTTTCGATGAAAAACTGTTTTTT.